This TCR beta chain derives from a study of control samples from healthy donors and cancer patients (dated by TCRdb to 2020 to 2021). The library was obtained by the immunoSEQ multiplex PCR assay. Imported from immuneACCESS, the table was reduced by TCRdb to in-frame sequences with V and J called. These copies leave out some clones; in studies compared against another copy, an unresolved V gene accounts for under half, and the cause of the remainder is not known. This sample gives fewer than 200,000 clones in total; around 90% of them show up just once. Roughly 1.5% of the sample lies in the top ten. In the case of this clone: Which antigen it targets is not known. Within one base of it there is no much larger clone, and no base qualities were kept. In the same sample, other DNA sequences code for this CDR3.

CDR1 MNHEY and CDR2 SMNVEV were looked up in the germline V gene (reference sequence). The V end gives up 3 bases and the J end 8 bases, leaving 5 bases in the junction not matched to a gene. Including the terminal cysteine and phenylalanine, the CDR3 comprises 13 residues. CDR3 DNA is the only sequence kept; it has 39 bases, read in frame from the first base. The rearrangement joined TRBV27 to TRBJ1-2, with 8 junctional bases fitting TRBD1. The sample consisted of blood. The sequence derives from a man aged 30 to 39 in good health. CDR3 reads: CASSFGQGGGYTF. In nucleotides, the sequence is TGTGCCAGCAGTTTTGGACAGGGCGGAGGCTACACCTTC.